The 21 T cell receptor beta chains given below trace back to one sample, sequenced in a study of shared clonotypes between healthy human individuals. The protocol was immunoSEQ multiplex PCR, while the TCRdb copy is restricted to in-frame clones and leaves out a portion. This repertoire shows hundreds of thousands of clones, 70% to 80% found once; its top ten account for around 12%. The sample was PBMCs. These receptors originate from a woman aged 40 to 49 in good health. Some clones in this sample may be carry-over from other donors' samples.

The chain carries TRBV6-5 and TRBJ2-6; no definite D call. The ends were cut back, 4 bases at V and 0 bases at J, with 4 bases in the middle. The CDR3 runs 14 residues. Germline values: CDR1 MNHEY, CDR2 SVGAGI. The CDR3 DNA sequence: TGTGCCAGCAGTTCGAACTCTGGGGCCAACGTCCTGACTTTC. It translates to CASSSNSGANVLTF.

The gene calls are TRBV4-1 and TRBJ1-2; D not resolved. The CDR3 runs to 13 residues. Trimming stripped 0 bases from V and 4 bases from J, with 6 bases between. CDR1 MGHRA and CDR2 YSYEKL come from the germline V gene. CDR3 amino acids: CASSQDASYGYTF. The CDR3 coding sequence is TGCGCCAGCAGCCAAGATGCTTCCTATGGCTACACCTTC.

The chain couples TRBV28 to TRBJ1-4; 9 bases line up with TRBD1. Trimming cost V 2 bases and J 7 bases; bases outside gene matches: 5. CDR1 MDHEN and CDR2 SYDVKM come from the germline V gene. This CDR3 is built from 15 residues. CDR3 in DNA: TGTGCCAGCAGTTTAGGGGGACAGGGTTTTGAAAAACTGTTTTTT. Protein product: CASSLGGQGFEKLFF.

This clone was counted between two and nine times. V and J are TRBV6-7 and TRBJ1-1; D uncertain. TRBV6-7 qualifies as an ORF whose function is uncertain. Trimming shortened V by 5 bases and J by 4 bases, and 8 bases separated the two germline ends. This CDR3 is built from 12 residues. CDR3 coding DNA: TGTGCCAGCAGTATTCGTGGCACTGAAGCTTTCTTT. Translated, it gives CASSIRGTEAFF.

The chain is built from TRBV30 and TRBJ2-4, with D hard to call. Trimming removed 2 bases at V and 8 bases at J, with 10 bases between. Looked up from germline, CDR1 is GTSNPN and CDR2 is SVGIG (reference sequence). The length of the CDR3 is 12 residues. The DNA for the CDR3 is TGTGCCTGGAGTACGGAATATCACATTCAGTACTTC. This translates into CAWSTEYHIQYF.

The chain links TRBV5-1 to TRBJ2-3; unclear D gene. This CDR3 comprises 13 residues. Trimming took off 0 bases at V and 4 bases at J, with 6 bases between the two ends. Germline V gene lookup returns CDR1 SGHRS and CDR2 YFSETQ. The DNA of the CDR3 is TGCGCCAGCAGCTTGGGTCCCGCAGATACGCAGTATTTT. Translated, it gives CASSLGPADTQYF.

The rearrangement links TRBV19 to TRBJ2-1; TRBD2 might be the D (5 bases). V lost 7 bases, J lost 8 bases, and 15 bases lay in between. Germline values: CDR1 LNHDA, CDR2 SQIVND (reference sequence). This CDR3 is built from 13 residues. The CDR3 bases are TGTGCCAGTACCACTTCAGCGGAGTATGAGCAGTTCTTC. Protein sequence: CASTTSAEYEQFF.

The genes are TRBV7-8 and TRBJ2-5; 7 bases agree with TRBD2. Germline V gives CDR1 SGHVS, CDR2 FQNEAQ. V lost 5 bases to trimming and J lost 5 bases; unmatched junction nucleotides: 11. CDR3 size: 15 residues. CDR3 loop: CASSQSGNEGETQYF. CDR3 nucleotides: TGTGCCAGCAGCCAGAGCGGGAACGAGGGGGAGACCCAGTACTTC. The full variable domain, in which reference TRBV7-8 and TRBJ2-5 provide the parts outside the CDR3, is GAGVSQSPRYKVAKRGQDVALRCDPISGHVSLFWYQQALGQGPEFLTYFQNEAQLDKSGLPSDRFFAERPEGSVSTLKIQRTQQEDSAVYLCASSQSGNEGETQYFGPGTRLLVL.

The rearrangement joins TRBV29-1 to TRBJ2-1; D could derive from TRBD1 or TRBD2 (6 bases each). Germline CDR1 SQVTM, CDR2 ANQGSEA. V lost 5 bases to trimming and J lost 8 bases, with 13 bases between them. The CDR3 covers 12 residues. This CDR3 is CSVKGGRDEQFF. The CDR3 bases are TGCAGCGTTAAGGGGGGTAGGGATGAGCAGTTCTTC.

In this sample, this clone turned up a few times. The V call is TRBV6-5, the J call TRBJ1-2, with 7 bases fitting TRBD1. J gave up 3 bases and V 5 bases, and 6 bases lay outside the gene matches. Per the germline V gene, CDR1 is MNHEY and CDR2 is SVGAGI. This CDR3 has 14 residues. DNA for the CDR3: TGTGCCAGCAGTGCGGACAGGTCCTACTATGGCTACACCTTC. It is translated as CASSADRSYYGYTF.

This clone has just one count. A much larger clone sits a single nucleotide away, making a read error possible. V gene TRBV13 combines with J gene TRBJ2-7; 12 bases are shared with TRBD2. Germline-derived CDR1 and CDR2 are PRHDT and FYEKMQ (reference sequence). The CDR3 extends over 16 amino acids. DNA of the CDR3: TGTGCCTGCAGCTCTAGCGGGAGGGCCGTGGGCTACGAGCAGTACTTC. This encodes CACSSSGRAVGYEQYF.

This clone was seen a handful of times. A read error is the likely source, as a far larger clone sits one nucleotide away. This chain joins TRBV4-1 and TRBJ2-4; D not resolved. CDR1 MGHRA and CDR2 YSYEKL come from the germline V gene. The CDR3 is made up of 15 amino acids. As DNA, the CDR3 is TGCGCCAGCAGCCAAGGCCTCGTGGCCAAAAGCATTCAGTACTTC. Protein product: CASSQGLVAKSIQYF.

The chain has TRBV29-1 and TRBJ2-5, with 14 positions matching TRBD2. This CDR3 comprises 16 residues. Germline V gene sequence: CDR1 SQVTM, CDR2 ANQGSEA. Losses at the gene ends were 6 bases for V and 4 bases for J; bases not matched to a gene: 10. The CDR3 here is CSVGAGTSGSGETQYF. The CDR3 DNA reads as TGCAGCGTCGGAGCCGGGACTAGCGGGAGTGGAGAGACCCAGTACTTC.

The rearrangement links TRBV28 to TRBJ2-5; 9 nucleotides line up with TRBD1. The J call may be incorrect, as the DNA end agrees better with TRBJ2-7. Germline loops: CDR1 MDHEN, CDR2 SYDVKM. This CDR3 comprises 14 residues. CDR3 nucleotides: TGTGCCAGCAGTTCACACAGGGGGCGGAACGAGCAGTACTTC. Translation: CASSSHRGRNEQYF.

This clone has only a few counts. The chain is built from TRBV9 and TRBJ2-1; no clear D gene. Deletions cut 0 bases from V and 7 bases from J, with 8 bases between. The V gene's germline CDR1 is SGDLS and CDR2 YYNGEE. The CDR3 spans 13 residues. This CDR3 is CASSVGGLNEQFF. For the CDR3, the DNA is TGTGCCAGCAGCGTAGGGGGTCTAAATGAGCAGTTCTTC.

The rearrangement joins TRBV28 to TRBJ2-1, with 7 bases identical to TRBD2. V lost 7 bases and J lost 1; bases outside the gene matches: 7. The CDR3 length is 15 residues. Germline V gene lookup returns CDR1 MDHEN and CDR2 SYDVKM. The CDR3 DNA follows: TGTGCCAGCAAACCAGCGGGAAGGTCCTACAATGAGCAGTTCTTC. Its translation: CASKPAGRSYNEQFF.

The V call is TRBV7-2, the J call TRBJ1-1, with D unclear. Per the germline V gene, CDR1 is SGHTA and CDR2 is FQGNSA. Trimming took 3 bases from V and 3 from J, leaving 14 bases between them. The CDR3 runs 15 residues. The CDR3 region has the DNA TGTGCCAGCAGCTTGGTCGGATTCGGGGACACTGAAGCTTTCTTT. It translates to CASSLVGFGDTEAFF.

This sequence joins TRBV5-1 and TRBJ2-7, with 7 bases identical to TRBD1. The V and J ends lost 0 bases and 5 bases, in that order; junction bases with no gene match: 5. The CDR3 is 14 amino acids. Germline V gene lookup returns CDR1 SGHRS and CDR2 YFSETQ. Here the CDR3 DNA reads TGCGCCAGCAGCTTGGTGGTGGGGACAGACGAGCAGTACTTC. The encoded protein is CASSLVVGTDEQYF.

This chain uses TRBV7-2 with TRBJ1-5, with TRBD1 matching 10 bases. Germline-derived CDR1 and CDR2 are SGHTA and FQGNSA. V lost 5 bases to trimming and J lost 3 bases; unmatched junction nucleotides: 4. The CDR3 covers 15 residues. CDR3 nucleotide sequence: TGTGCCAGCAGCAAGCGACAGGGGGCCAATCAGCCCCAGCATTTT. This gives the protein CASSKRQGANQPQHF.

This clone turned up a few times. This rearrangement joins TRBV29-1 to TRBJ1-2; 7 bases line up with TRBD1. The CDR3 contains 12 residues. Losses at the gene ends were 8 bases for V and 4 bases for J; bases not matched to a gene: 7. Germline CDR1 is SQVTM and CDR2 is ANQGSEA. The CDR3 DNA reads TGCAGCACCCAGGGGGACGGCTATGGCTACACCTTC. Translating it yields CSTQGDGYGYTF.

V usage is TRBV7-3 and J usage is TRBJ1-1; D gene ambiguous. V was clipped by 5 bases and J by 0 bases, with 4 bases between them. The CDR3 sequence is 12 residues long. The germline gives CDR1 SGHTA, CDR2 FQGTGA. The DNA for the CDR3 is TGTGCCAGCAGCCGAATGAACACTGAAGCTTTCTTT. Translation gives CASSRMNTEAFF.